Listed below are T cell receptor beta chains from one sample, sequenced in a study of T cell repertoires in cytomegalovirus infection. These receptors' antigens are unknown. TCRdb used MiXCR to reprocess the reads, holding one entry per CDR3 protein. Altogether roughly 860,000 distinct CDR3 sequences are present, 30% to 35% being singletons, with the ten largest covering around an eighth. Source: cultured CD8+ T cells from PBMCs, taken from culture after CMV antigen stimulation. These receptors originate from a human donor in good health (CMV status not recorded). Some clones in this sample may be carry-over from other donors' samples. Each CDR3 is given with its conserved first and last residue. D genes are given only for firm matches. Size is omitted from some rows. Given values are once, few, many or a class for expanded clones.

cdr3_aa: CASSEEGAGGPYLETQYF
cdr3_nt: TGTGCCAGCAGTGAAGAAGGAGCGGGGGGGCCGTATTTAGAGACCCAGTACTTC
d_call: TRBD2
clone_size: few
v_call: TRBV2
j_call: TRBJ2-5
cdr3_length: 18

cdr3_aa: CASSYEVGNTIYF
cdr3_nt: TGTGCCAGCAGTTACGAAGTTGGAAACACCATATATTTT
d_call: -
clone_size: -
v_call: TRBV6-5
j_call: TRBJ1-3
cdr3_length: 13

cdr3_aa: CASSPRAVGRRATNEKLFF
cdr3_nt: TGTGCCAGCTCACCCAGGGCAGTCGGTCGCCGGGCAACTAATGAAAAACTGTTTTTT
d_call: -
clone_size: -
v_call: TRBV18
j_call: TRBJ1-4
cdr3_length: 19

cdr3_aa: CAITSAGTGTEAFF
cdr3_nt: TGTGCCATCACCTCGGCCGGGACGGGCACTGAAGCTTTCTTT
d_call: -
clone_size: -
v_call: TRBV10-3
j_call: TRBJ1-1
cdr3_length: 14

cdr3_aa: CASSLGIGRDTEAFF
cdr3_nt: TGTGCCAGCAGCTTGGGAATCGGAAGAGATACTGAAGCTTTCTTT
d_call: -
clone_size: few
v_call: TRBV5-6
j_call: TRBJ1-1
cdr3_length: 15

cdr3_aa: CASRGLAGAPETQYF
cdr3_nt: TGTGCCAGCAGAGGACTAGCGGGGGCCCCAGAGACCCAGTACTTC
d_call: TRBD2
clone_size: few
v_call: TRBV6-2/TRBV6-3
j_call: TRBJ2-5
cdr3_length: 15

cdr3_aa: CASSYSLGGQGAGGYTF
cdr3_nt: TGTGCCAGCAGTTACTCTCTAGGGGGACAGGGGGCGGGTGGCTACACCTTC
d_call: TRBD1
clone_size: few
v_call: TRBV6-6
j_call: TRBJ1-2
cdr3_length: 17

cdr3_aa: CASRGASGGVDTQYF
cdr3_nt: TGTGCCAGTAGAGGGGCTAGCGGGGGGGTAGATACGCAGTATTTT
d_call: TRBD2
clone_size: -
v_call: TRBV19
j_call: TRBJ2-3
cdr3_length: 15

cdr3_aa: CASSLAGGQGYEQFF
cdr3_nt: TGTGCCAGCAGCTTAGCGGGGGGACAGGGGTATGAGCAGTTCTTC
d_call: TRBD1
clone_size: many
v_call: TRBV7-2
j_call: TRBJ2-1
cdr3_length: 15

cdr3_aa: CSMSDGNAEAFF
cdr3_nt: TGCAGCATGTCGGACGGAAACGCTGAAGCTTTCTTT
d_call: -
clone_size: -
v_call: TRBV29-1
j_call: TRBJ1-1
cdr3_length: 12

cdr3_aa: CASSHRDRGPYEQYF
cdr3_nt: TGTGCCAGCAGCCACAGGGACAGGGGACCCTACGAGCAGTACTTC
d_call: TRBD1
clone_size: few
v_call: TRBV3-1
j_call: TRBJ2-7
cdr3_length: 15

cdr3_aa: CASSLGGDVYGYTF
cdr3_nt: TGTGCCAGCAGTTTGGGGGGAGACGTCTATGGCTACACCTTC
d_call: -
clone_size: -
v_call: TRBV27
j_call: TRBJ1-2
cdr3_length: 14

cdr3_aa: CASSPTPGHYGYTF
cdr3_nt: TGTGCCAGCAGCCCGACCCCGGGACACTATGGCTACACCTTC
d_call: -
clone_size: -
v_call: TRBV6-6
j_call: TRBJ1-2
cdr3_length: 14

cdr3_aa: CASSLRGREGETQYF
cdr3_nt: TGTGCCAGCAGTTTGAGGGGCCGAGAGGGGGAGACCCAGTACTTC
d_call: -
clone_size: -
v_call: TRBV27
j_call: TRBJ2-5
cdr3_length: 15

cdr3_aa: CASSLKRVGLGSDTQYF
cdr3_nt: TGTGCCAGCAGCTTAAAGCGGGTGGGACTAGGTTCAGATACGCAGTATTTT
d_call: TRBD2
clone_size: -
v_call: TRBV7-3
j_call: TRBJ2-3
cdr3_length: 17

cdr3_aa: CASSLGARGKLFF
cdr3_nt: TGTGCCAGCAGCTTAGGCGCACGAGGAAAACTGTTTTTT
d_call: -
clone_size: once
v_call: TRBV13
j_call: TRBJ1-4
cdr3_length: 13

cdr3_aa: CASGAWTGESYGYTF
cdr3_nt: TGTGCCAGTGGGGCGTGGACAGGGGAAAGCTATGGCTACACCTTC
d_call: TRBD1
clone_size: -
v_call: TRBV6-1
j_call: TRBJ1-2
cdr3_length: 15

cdr3_aa: CASSYQKLTGAYGYTF
cdr3_nt: TGTGCCAGCAGTTACCAAAAGCTGACAGGGGCCTATGGCTACACCTTC
d_call: TRBD1
clone_size: -
v_call: TRBV6-2/TRBV6-3
j_call: TRBJ1-2
cdr3_length: 16

cdr3_aa: CASSYIGRGPQFGSYEQYF
cdr3_nt: TGTGCCAGCAGTTATATCGGCAGGGGGCCCCAGTTCGGCTCCTACGAGCAGTACTTC
d_call: TRBD1
clone_size: -
v_call: TRBV6-5
j_call: TRBJ2-7
cdr3_length: 19

cdr3_aa: CASSPESSYNEQFF
cdr3_nt: TGTGCCAGCAGTCCGGAAAGCTCCTACAATGAGCAGTTCTTC
d_call: -
clone_size: many
v_call: TRBV27
j_call: TRBJ2-1
cdr3_length: 14

cdr3_aa: CASSLGGTGVEQFF
cdr3_nt: TGTGCCAGCAGCTTAGGAGGGACAGGGGTCGAGCAGTTCTTC
d_call: TRBD1
clone_size: few
v_call: TRBV11-1
j_call: TRBJ2-1
cdr3_length: 14

cdr3_aa: CASSWGGGPQETQYF
cdr3_nt: TGTGCCAGCAGCTGGGGAGGGGGTCCTCAAGAGACCCAGTACTTC
d_call: -
clone_size: -
v_call: TRBV11-2
j_call: TRBJ2-5
cdr3_length: 15

cdr3_aa: CSVETGNSAYEQYF
cdr3_nt: TGCAGCGTTGAAACAGGGAACAGTGCCTACGAGCAGTACTTC
d_call: -
clone_size: few
v_call: TRBV29-1
j_call: TRBJ2-7
cdr3_length: 14

cdr3_aa: CASSFRGVGTDTQYF
cdr3_nt: TGTGCCAGCAGCTTTAGAGGAGTGGGCACAGATACGCAGTATTTT
d_call: -
clone_size: -
v_call: TRBV7-9
j_call: TRBJ2-3
cdr3_length: 15

cdr3_aa: CASSIMGGTEAFF
cdr3_nt: TGTGCCAGTAGTATAATGGGGGGGACTGAAGCTTTCTTT
d_call: -
clone_size: -
v_call: TRBV19
j_call: TRBJ1-1
cdr3_length: 13

cdr3_aa: CATGLTSVVLTQYF
cdr3_nt: TGTGCCACCGGGCTGACGAGCGTGGTATTGACGCAGTATTTT
d_call: -
clone_size: -
v_call: TRBV28
j_call: TRBJ2-3
cdr3_length: 14

cdr3_aa: CASSPLDSLNQPQHF
cdr3_nt: TGTGCCAGCAGTCCCCTGGATAGCCTCAATCAGCCCCAGCATTTT
d_call: -
clone_size: -
v_call: TRBV27
j_call: TRBJ1-5
cdr3_length: 15

cdr3_aa: CASNSEGGAGPQHF
cdr3_nt: TGTGCCAGCAACTCAGAGGGGGGGGCCGGGCCCCAGCATTTT
d_call: -
clone_size: few
v_call: TRBV12-3/TRBV12-4
j_call: TRBJ1-5
cdr3_length: 14

cdr3_aa: CASSLNEGYEQYF
cdr3_nt: TGTGCCAGCAGCTTAAACGAGGGCTACGAGCAGTACTTC
d_call: -
clone_size: few
v_call: TRBV7-6
j_call: TRBJ2-7
cdr3_length: 13

cdr3_aa: CASSSYRTGPTYEQYF
cdr3_nt: TGTGCCAGCAGCTCCTATAGGACAGGCCCTACCTACGAGCAGTACTTC
d_call: TRBD1
clone_size: -
v_call: TRBV6-2/TRBV6-3
j_call: TRBJ2-7
cdr3_length: 16

cdr3_aa: CASSYPSRAGLDNEQFF
cdr3_nt: TGTGCCAGCAGTTACCCGTCCAGGGCAGGTTTGGACAATGAGCAGTTCTTC
d_call: -
clone_size: -
v_call: TRBV6-5
j_call: TRBJ2-1
cdr3_length: 17

cdr3_aa: CAGRGPQGLNYGYTF
cdr3_nt: TGTGCCGGCAGAGGCCCACAGGGGTTGAACTATGGCTACACCTTC
d_call: TRBD1
clone_size: -
v_call: TRBV9
j_call: TRBJ1-2
cdr3_length: 15

cdr3_aa: CASSLVYRENSNQPQHF
cdr3_nt: TGTGCCAGCAGCTTGGTCTACAGGGAGAATAGCAATCAGCCCCAGCATTTT
d_call: -
clone_size: many
v_call: TRBV7-8
j_call: TRBJ1-5
cdr3_length: 17

cdr3_aa: CTSSLRGGITEAFF
cdr3_nt: TGTACCAGCAGTTTAAGGGGCGGTATAACTGAAGCTTTCTTT
d_call: -
clone_size: -
v_call: TRBV27
j_call: TRBJ1-1
cdr3_length: 14

cdr3_aa: CASSQDDRVRTEAFF
cdr3_nt: TGCGCCAGCAGCCAAGATGACAGGGTGAGGACTGAAGCTTTCTTT
d_call: TRBD1
clone_size: few
v_call: TRBV4-3
j_call: TRBJ1-1
cdr3_length: 15

cdr3_aa: CASSHPGTDNEQFF
cdr3_nt: TGTGCCAGCAGCCATCCAGGGACTGACAATGAGCAGTTCTTC
d_call: -
clone_size: -
v_call: TRBV6-1
j_call: TRBJ2-1
cdr3_length: 14

cdr3_aa: CASSQDRGPNEKLFF
cdr3_nt: TGCGCCAGCAGCCAAGACAGGGGCCCGAATGAAAAACTGTTTTTT
d_call: -
clone_size: many
v_call: TRBV4-3
j_call: TRBJ1-4
cdr3_length: 15

cdr3_aa: CASSPRTSNTGELFF
cdr3_nt: TGTGCCAGCAGCCCCCGGACAAGCAACACCGGGGAGCTGTTTTTT
d_call: -
clone_size: -
v_call: TRBV9
j_call: TRBJ2-2
cdr3_length: 15

cdr3_aa: CSASGTGVVNGYTF
cdr3_nt: TGCAGTGCTTCCGGGACAGGGGTGGTAAATGGCTACACCTTC
d_call: TRBD1
clone_size: -
v_call: TRBV20-1
j_call: TRBJ1-2
cdr3_length: 14

cdr3_aa: CASSLNVAGGLETQYF
cdr3_nt: TGTGCCAGCAGCTTAAATGTGGCGGGGGGGCTGGAGACCCAGTACTTC
d_call: TRBD2
clone_size: many
v_call: TRBV7-2
j_call: TRBJ2-5
cdr3_length: 16

cdr3_aa: CATRYGVGGSPLHF
cdr3_nt: TGTGCCACCCGATATGGGGTAGGAGGATCACCCCTCCACTTT
d_call: -
clone_size: -
v_call: TRBV27
j_call: TRBJ1-6
cdr3_length: 14

cdr3_aa: CASSPGWGASTEAFF
cdr3_nt: TGTGCCAGCAGCCCAGGGTGGGGGGCGAGCACTGAAGCTTTCTTT
d_call: -
clone_size: many
v_call: TRBV7-6
j_call: TRBJ1-1
cdr3_length: 15

cdr3_aa: CSVGRGNTGELFF
cdr3_nt: TGCAGCGTTGGTAGGGGAAACACCGGGGAGCTGTTTTTT
d_call: -
clone_size: -
v_call: TRBV29-1
j_call: TRBJ2-2
cdr3_length: 13

cdr3_aa: CASSLGGIGTNEQFF
cdr3_nt: TGTGCCAGCAGTTTGGGGGGGATCGGTACGAATGAGCAGTTCTTC
d_call: TRBD2
clone_size: -
v_call: TRBV12-3/TRBV12-4
j_call: TRBJ2-1
cdr3_length: 15

cdr3_aa: CASSTPGTGEPYEQYF
cdr3_nt: TGTGCCAGCAGCACGCCCGGGACAGGGGAACCCTACGAGCAGTACTTC
d_call: TRBD1
clone_size: many
v_call: TRBV7-9
j_call: TRBJ2-7
cdr3_length: 16

cdr3_aa: CASSTTSGALNEQFF
cdr3_nt: TGCGCCAGCAGCACAACTAGCGGGGCTCTCAATGAGCAGTTCTTC
d_call: TRBD2
clone_size: -
v_call: TRBV5-1
j_call: TRBJ2-1
cdr3_length: 15

cdr3_aa: CASSLHTYTEAFF
cdr3_nt: TGTGCCAGCAGTTTACATACTTACACTGAAGCTTTCTTT
d_call: -
clone_size: -
v_call: TRBV28
j_call: TRBJ1-1
cdr3_length: 13

cdr3_aa: CASSLAVASTDTQYF
cdr3_nt: TGTGCCAGCAGCTTAGCCGTTGCGAGCACAGATACGCAGTATTTT
d_call: -
clone_size: few
v_call: TRBV7-2
j_call: TRBJ2-3
cdr3_length: 15